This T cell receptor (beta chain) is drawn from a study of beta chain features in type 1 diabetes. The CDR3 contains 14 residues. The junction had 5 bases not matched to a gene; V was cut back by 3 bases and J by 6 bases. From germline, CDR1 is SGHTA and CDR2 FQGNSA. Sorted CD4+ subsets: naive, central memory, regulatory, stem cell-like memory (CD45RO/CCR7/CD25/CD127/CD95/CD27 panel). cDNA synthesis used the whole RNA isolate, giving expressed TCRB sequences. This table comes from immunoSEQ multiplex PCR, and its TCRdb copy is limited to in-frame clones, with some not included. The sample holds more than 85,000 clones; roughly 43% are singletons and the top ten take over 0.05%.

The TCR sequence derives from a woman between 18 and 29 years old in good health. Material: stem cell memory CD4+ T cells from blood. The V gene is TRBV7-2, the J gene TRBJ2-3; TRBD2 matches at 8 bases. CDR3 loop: CASSFGGAVDTQYF. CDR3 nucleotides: TGTGCCAGCAGCTTCGGGGGGGCAGTGGATACGCAGTATTTT. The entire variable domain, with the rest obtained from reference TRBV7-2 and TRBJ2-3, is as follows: GAGVSQSPSNKVTEKGKDVELRCDPISGHTALYWYRQSLGQGLEFLIYFQGNSAPDKSGLPSDRFSAERTGGSVSTLTIQRTQQEDSAVYLCASSFGGAVDTQYFGPGTRLTVL.